This record concerns one TCR beta chain sequence. Its antigen remains unidentified. A second roughly 6 to 12 cycle PCR used barcoded and J-beta primers. All cDNA molecules were each tagged by a template-switch adaptor with 12 random nucleotides. TCRdb reprocessed the 5' RACE reads with MiXCR, giving one entry per CDR3 protein. The sample records around 690,000 distinct CDR3 sequences, around three fifths being singletons. This record comes from a study of blood T cells in healthy people across ages. Study-wide background: Template switching picked up about one barcoded beta molecule for each two T cells. General study points: Among long-lived donors, naive CD4+ cells were more numerous and diversity higher than in aged donors.

Each donor supplied roughly 9.2 milliliters of peripheral blood. The source material was blood. The clonotype was recovered from a man in his sixties in good health.

CDR3 DNA: TGTGCTAGTGGTTTGGACGGTATCTATAATTCACCCCTCCACTTT. This codes for CASGLDGIYNSPLHF. This chain uses TRBV12-5 with TRBJ1-6; D is uncertain. This CDR3 region has 15 residues. V lost 1 base and J 3 bases, leaving 7 bases between the germline ends. The germline gives CDR1 LGHNT, CDR2 FRNRAP.